This TCR beta chain was observed in a study of T-cell reconstitution after alpha-beta-depleted transplantation in children. Unique molecular identifiers were built into the TCRbeta library. MiXCR, applied by TCRdb to the PCR reads, yields one record per CDR3 protein. The sample carries approximately 83,000 distinct CDR3 sequences, 6.5% to 8.5% recorded once. This clonotype was seen ten or more times. V was cut by 6 bases and J by 8 bases, with 16 bases left in between. CDR1 is SQVTM, CDR2 ANQGSEA, per germline. The CDR3 consists of 12 residues. This sequence joins TRBV29-1 and TRBJ1-2, with D tentatively TRBD1 (5 bases). The TCR was taken from a human donor who donated a stem cell graft to a child with congenital amegakaryocytic thrombocytopenia. Specimen: PBMCs from the stem cell graft donor, collected from the stem cell graft. CDR3 sequence (DNA): TGCAGCGTCCTCCCCCATAGGGGCGGCTACACCTTC. This codes for CSVLPHRGGYTF.